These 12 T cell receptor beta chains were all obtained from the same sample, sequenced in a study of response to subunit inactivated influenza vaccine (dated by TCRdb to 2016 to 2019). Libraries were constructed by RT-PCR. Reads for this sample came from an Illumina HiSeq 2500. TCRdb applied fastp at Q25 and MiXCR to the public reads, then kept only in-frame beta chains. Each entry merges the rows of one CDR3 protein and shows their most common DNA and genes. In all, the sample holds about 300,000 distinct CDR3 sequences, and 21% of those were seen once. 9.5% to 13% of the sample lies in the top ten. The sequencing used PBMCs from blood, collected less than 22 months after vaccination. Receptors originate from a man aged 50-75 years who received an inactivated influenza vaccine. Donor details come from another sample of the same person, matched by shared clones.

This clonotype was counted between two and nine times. CDR3: CASSLSGADGYTF. CDR3 DNA sequence: TGCGCCAGCAGCTTGTCAGGGGCAGACGGCTACACCTTC. The chain is built from TRBV5-1 and TRBJ1-2, with D perhaps matching TRBD1 (6 bases). Trimming stripped 1 base from V and 8 bases from J, with 12 bases between. Per germline, CDR1 SGHRS and CDR2 YFSETQ. The CDR3 covers 13 residues. Variable domain in full (rest from reference TRBV5-1 and TRBJ1-2): KAGVTQTPRYLIKTRGQQVTLSCSPISGHRSVSWYQQTPGQGLQFLFEYFSETQRNKGNFPGRFSGRQFSNSRSEMNVSTLELGDSALYLCASSLSGADGYTFGSGTRLTVV.

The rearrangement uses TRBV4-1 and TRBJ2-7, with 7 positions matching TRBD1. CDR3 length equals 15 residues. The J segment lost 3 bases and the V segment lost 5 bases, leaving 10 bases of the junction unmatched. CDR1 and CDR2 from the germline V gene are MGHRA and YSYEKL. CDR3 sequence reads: CASSSSPTGFYEQYF. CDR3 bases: TGCGCCAGCAGCTCTTCACCGACAGGGTTCTACGAGCAGTACTTC.

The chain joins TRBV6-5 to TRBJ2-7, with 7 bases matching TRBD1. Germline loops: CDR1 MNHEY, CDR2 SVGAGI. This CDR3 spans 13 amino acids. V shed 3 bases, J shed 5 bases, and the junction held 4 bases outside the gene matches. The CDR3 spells CASSYVQGNEQYF. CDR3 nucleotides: TGTGCCAGCAGTTATGTACAGGGGAACGAGCAGTACTTC.

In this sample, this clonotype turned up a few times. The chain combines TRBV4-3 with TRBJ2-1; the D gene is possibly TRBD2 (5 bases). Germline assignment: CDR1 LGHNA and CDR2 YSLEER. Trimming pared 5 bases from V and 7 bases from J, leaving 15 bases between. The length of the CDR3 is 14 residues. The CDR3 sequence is CASSFREPSNEQFF. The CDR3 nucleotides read TGCGCCAGCAGCTTCCGGGAACCCTCGAATGAGCAGTTCTTC.

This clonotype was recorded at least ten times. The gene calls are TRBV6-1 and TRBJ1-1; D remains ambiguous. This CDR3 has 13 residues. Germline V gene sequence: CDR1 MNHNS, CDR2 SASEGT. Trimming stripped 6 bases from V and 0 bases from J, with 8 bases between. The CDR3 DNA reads TGTGCCAGCAGCCAGAGCTTGAACACTGAAGCTTTCTTT. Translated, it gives CASSQSLNTEAFF.

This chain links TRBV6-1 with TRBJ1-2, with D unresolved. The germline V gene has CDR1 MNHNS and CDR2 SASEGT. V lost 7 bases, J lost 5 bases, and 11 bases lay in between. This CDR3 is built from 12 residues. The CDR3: CASTPGPYGYTF. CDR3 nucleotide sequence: TGTGCCAGCACCCCTGGACCTTATGGCTACACCTTC.

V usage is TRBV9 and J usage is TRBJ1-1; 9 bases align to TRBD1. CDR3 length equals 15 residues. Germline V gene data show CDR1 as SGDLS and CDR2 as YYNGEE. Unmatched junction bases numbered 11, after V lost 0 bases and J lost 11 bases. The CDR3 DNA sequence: TGTGCCAGCAGCGTAGGCACCCCCGGGACAGGGTGGGCTTTCTTT. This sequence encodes CASSVGTPGTGWAFF.

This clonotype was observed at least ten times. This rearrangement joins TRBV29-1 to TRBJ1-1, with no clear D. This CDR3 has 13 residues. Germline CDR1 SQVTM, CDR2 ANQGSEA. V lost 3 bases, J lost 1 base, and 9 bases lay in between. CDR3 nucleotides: TGCAGCGTTGACGACGGGAGGAACACTGAAGCTTTCTTT. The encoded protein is CSVDDGRNTEAFF. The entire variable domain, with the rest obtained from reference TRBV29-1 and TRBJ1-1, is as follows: SAVISQKPSRDICQRGTSLTIQCQVDSQVTMMFWYRQQPGQSLTLIATANQGSEATYESGFVIDKFPISRPNLTFSTLTVSNMSPEDSSIYLCSVDDGRNTEAFFGQGTRLTVV.

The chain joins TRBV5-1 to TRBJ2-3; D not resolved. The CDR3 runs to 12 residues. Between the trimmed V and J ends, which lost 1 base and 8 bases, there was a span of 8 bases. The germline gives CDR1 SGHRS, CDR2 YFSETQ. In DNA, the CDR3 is TGCGCCAGCAGCTTGCAAGGAGTTACGCAGTATTTT. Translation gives CASSLQGVTQYF.

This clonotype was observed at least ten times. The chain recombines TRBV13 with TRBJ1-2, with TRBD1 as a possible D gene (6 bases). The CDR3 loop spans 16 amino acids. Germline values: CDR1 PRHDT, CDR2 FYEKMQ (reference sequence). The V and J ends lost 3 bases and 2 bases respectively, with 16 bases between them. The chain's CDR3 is CASSLAGGHQNYGYTF. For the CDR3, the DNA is TGTGCCAGCAGCTTGGCCGGGGGACACCAAAACTATGGCTACACCTTC. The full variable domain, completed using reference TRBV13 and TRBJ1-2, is AAGVIQSPRHLIKEKRETATLKCYPIPRHDTVYWYQQGPGQDPQFLISFYEKMQSDKGSIPDRFSAQQFSDYHSELNMSSLELGDSALYFCASSLAGGHQNYGYTFGSGTRLTVV.

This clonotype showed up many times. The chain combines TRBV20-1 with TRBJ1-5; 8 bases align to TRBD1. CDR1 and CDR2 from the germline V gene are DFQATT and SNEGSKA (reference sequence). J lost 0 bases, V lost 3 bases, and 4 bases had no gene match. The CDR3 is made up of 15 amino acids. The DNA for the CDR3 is TGCAGTGCTAGGGGGACAGGATATAGCAATCAGCCCCAGCATTTT. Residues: CSARGTGYSNQPQHF.

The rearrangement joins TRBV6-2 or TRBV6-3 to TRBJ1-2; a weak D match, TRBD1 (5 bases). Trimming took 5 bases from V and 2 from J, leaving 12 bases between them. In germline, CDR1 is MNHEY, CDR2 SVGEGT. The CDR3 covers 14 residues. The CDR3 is CASSPLGGNYGYTF. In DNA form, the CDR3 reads TGTGCCAGCAGTCCGCTCGGGGGGAACTATGGCTACACCTTC.